The following is a T cell receptor (beta chain) sequence with its context. Its antigen is not known. The sample is drawn from a study of cytomegalovirus exposure and HLA in healthy donors. With 0 bases clipped from V and 7 bases from J, the junction kept 14 bases outside the gene matches. Per germline, CDR1 SGHDN and CDR2 FVKESK. The CDR3 covers 18 residues. Profiled with immunoSEQ multiplex PCR; TCRdb holds only in-frame clones, not every one. The top ten clones hold less than 9.5% of a sample with about 49,000 clones, approximately 95% of them seen once. Points from the study as a whole: Cytomegalovirus status was reportedly diagnosed by the classifier with high sensitivity and specificity. TCR clusters originating in the first cohort tended to co-occur in the 100 to 150 validation repertoires, according to a later analysis. The study flagged approximately 180 TCR beta chains as cytomegalovirus-associated.

Sequencing was done on a sample of PBMCs. The chain carries TRBV14 and TRBJ2-1; 8 bases match TRBD2. The TCR originated in a woman younger than 35 in good health and CMV-seropositive. The CDR3 coding sequence is TGTGCCAGCAGCCAAGATCCCGGGCTTAGCGGGATTCGGAATGAGCAGTTCTTC. Translating gives CASSQDPGLSGIRNEQFF. Full variable domain (rest looked up from reference TRBV14 and TRBJ2-1): EAGVTQFPSHSVIEKGQTVTLRCDPISGHDNLYWYRRVMGKEIKFLLHFVKESKQDESGMPNNRFLAERTGGTYSTLKVQPAELEDSGVYFCASSQDPGLSGIRNEQFFGPGTRLTVL.